This note documents a single T cell receptor (beta chain) sequence. Its cognate antigen is unknown. The data are from a study of early T cells in non-severe SARS-CoV-2 infection. Study summary: Chains were not paired, and sequencing was done on bulk RNA from unsorted whole blood. Study conclusions and caveats: Matches to VDJdb favored anti-spike CD8 responses and missed private and CD4 specificities.

Germline V gene data show CDR1 as LNHDA and CDR2 as SQIVND (reference sequence). Trimming cost V 3 bases and J 6 bases, with 13 bases left between them. This CDR3 contains 14 residues. Unique molecular identifiers were added to individual cDNA molecules. One entry per CDR3 protein, called by TCRdb with MiXCR from the 5' RACE reads. The repertoire holds about 40,000 distinct CDR3 sequences, with 20% to 25% as singletons. The receptor comes from an adult who was a healthcare worker with PCR-confirmed SARS-CoV-2 infection or an uninfected control (not recorded which). The chain is built from TRBV19 and TRBJ2-3; unclear D gene. Sample: whole blood, taken at baseline. The CDR3 loop is CASSIRAATDTQYF. The CDR3 DNA is TGTGCCAGTAGTATTCGGGCGGCAACGGATACGCAGTATTTT.